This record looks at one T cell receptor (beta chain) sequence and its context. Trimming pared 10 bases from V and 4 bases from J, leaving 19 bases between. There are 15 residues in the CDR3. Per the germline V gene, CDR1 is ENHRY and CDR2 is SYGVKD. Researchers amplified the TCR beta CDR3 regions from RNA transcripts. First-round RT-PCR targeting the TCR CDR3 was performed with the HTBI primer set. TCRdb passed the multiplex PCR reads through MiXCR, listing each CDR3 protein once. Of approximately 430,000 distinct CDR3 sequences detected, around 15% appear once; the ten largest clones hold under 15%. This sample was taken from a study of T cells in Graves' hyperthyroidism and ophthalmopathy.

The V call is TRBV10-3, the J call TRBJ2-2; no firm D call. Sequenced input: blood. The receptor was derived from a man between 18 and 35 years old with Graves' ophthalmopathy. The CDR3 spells CATALGYSGTGELFF. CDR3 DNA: TGTGCCACCGCATTAGGATATAGTGGCACCGGGGAGCTGTTTTTT.